The source of this T cell receptor beta chain is a study of OX40 agonist ivuxolimab in advanced cancers. About the study: Administration of intravenous ivuxolimab to patients occurred every 2 weeks at 0.01 to 10 mg/kg. Prior therapy, whether anti-PD-1, anti-PD-L1 or anti-CTLA-4, was allowed, and under 50% had some. Study outcomes and limitations: The mean number of expanded clones was higher in CD8+ T cells than in CD4+.

With autoimmune disease history or systemic immunosuppression, patients were excluded. The repertoire was sequenced with immunoSEQ multiplex PCR; TCRdb's copy has only in-frame clones and lacks some. Of tens of thousands of clones listed, approximately 91% were seen once; the top ten hold about 4.1%. Details on this clone: The antigen is undetermined.

The CDR3 has 16 amino acids. V dropped 1 base and J dropped 2 bases, with 12 bases sitting between them. Germline CDR1 reads LGHNA; CDR2 reads YSLEER. The chain is built from TRBV4-3 and TRBJ2-1; maybe TRBD1 (6 bases). The specimen was CD4+ or CD8+ T cells sorted from blood, collected in a trial of the OX40 agonist ivuxolimab. The sequence was collected from an adult with an advanced solid tumor such as melanoma, head and neck, liver or kidney cancer. CDR3 protein: CASSQGEQGAYNEQFF. CDR3 sequence (DNA): TGCGCCAGCAGCCAAGGAGAACAGGGTGCCTACAATGAGCAGTTCTTC.